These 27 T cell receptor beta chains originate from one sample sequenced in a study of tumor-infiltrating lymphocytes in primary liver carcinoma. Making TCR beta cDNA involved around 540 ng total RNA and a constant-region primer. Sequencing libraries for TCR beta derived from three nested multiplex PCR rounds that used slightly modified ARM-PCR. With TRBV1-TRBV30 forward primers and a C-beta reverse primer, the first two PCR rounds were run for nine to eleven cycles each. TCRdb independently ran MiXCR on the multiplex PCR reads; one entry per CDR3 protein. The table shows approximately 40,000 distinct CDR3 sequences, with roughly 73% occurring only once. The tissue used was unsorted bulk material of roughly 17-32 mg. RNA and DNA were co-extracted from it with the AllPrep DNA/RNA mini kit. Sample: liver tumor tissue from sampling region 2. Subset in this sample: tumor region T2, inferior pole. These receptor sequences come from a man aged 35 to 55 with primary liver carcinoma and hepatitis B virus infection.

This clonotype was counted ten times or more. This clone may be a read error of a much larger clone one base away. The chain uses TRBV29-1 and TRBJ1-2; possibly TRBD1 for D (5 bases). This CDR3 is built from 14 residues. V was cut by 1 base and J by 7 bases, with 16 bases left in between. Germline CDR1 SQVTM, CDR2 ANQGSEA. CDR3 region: CSVEAEEGVGGYTF. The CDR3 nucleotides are TGCAGCGTTGAAGCGGAAGAAGGGGTGGGTGGCTACACCTTC. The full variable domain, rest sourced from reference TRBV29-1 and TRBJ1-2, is SAVISQKPSRDICQRGTSLTIQCQVDSQVTMMFWYRQQPGQSLTLIATANQGSEATYESGFVIDKFPISRPNLTFSTLTVSNMSPEDSSIYLCSVEAEEGVGGYTFGSGTRLTVV.

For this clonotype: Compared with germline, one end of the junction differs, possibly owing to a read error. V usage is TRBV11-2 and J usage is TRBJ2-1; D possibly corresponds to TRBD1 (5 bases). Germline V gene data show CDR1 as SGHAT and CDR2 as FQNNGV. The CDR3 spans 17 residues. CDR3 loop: CASSLDRGERIYNEQFF. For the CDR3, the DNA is TGTGCCAGCAGCTTAGATAGGGGCGAGAGGATCTACAATGAACAGTTCTTC.

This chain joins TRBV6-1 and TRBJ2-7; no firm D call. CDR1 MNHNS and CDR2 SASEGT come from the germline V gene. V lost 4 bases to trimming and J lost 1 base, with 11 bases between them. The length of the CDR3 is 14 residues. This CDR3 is CASSVQLKSYEQYF. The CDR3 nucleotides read TGTGCCAGCAGTGTACAGCTGAAATCCTACGAGCAGTACTTC.

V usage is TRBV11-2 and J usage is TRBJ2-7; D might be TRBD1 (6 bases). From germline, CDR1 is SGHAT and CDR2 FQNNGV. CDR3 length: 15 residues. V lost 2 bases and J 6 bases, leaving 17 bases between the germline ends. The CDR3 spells CASSLRLAGESEQYF. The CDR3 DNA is TGTGCCAGCAGCTTACGATTGGCAGGGGAAAGCGAGCAGTACTTC. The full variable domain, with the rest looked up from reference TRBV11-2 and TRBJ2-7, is EAGVAQSPRYKIIEKRQSVAFWCNPISGHATLYWYQQILGQGPKLLIQFQNNGVVDDSQLPKDRFSAERLKGVDSTLKIQPAKLEDSAVYLCASSLRLAGESEQYFGPGTRLTVT.

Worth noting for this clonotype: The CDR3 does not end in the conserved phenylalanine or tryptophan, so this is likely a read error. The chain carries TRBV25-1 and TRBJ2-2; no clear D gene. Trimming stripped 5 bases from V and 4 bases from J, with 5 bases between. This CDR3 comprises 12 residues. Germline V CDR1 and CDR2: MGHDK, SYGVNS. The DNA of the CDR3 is TGTGCCAGCAGTAAGCCCACCGGGGAGCTGTTTCTT. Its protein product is CASSKPTGELFL.

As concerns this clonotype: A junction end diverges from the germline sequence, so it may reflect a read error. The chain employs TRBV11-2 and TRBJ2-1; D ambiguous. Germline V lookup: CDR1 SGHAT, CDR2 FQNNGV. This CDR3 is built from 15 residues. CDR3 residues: CANSFRGPLDNEQFF. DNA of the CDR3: TGTGCCAACAGCTTTAGAGGTCCACTCGACAATGAGCAGTTCTTC.

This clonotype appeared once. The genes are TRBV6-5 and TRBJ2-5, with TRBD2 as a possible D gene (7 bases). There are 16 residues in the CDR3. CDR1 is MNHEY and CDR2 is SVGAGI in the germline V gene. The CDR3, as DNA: TGTGGCACTGGGGGCCGGCGGGAGCTTAATAGCGAGACCCAGTACTTC. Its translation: CGTGGRRELNSETQYF.

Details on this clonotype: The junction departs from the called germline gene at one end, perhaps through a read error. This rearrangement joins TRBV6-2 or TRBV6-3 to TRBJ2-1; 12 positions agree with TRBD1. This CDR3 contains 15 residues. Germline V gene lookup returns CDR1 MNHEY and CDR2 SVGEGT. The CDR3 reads CASTEPGQGATGQFF. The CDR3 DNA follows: TGTGCAAGCACCGAACCGGGACAGGGGGCAACGGGGCAGTTTTTC.

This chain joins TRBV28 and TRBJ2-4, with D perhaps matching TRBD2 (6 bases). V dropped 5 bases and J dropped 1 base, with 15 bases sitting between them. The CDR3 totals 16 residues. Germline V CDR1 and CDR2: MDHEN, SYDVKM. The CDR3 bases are TGTGCCAGCAGTCTGGGGGAGGCCCTGGCCAAAAACATTCAGTACTTC. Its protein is CASSLGEALAKNIQYF.

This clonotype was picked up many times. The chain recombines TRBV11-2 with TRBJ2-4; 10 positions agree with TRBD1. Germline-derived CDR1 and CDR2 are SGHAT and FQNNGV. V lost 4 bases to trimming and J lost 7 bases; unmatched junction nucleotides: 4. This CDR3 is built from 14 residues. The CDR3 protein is CASSSGTGDNIQYF. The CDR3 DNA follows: TGTGCCAGCAGCTCCGGGACAGGGGATAACATTCAGTACTTC. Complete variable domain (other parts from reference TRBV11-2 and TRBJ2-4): EAGVAQSPRYKIIEKRQSVAFWCNPISGHATLYWYQQILGQGPKLLIQFQNNGVVDDSQLPKDRFSAERLKGVDSTLKIQPAKLEDSAVYLCASSSGTGDNIQYFGAGTRLSVL.

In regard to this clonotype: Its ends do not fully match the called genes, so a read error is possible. CDR3 region: CANSLSRANILTF. Written as DNA, the CDR3 is TGTGCCAACAGTCTGAGTAGAGCCAACATCCTGACTTTC. The chain uses TRBV14 and TRBJ2-6; unclear D gene. This CDR3 is built from 13 residues. Germline-derived CDR1 and CDR2 are SGHDN and FVKESK.

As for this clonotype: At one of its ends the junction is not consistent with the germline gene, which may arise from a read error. The CDR3 bases are TGCGCCAGCGGTCCCGGGTCGAACACCGGGAAGCTGTTTTTT. Encoded protein: CASGPGSNTGKLFF. This chain links TRBV10-1 with TRBJ2-2; a possible D gene is TRBD2 (5 bases). Germline CDR1 and CDR2: WNHNN and SYGVQD (reference sequence). The CDR3 loop spans 14 amino acids.

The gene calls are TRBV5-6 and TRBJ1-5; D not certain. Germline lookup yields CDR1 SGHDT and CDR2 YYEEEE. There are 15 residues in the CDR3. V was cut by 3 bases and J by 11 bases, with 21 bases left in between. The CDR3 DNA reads TGTGCCAGCAGCTCGCGGGCGGGCTCAAAACAGTCCCAGCATTTT. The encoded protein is CASSSRAGSKQSQHF.

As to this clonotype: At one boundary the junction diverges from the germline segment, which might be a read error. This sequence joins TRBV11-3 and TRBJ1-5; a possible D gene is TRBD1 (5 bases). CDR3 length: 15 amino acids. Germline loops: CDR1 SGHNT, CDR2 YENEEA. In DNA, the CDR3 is TGTGCCAGCAGCCTAGATCTGGGGGTGACTCAGCCCAAGCATTTT. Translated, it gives CASSLDLGVTQPKHF.

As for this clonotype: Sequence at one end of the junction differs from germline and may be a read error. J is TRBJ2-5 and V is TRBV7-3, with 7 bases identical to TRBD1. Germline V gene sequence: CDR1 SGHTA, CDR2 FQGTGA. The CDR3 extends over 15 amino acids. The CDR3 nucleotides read TGTGCCAGCAGGTTGTCGGGACAGACTCAAGAGACCCAGCACTTC. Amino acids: CASRLSGQTQETQHF.

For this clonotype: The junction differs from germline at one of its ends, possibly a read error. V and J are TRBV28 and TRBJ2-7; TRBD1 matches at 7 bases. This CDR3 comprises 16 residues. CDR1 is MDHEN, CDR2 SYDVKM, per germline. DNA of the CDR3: TGTGCCAGCAGTTTAGAGGGGGCTGTTGGGGCCTACGAGCATTACTTC. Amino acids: CASSLEGAVGAYEHYF.

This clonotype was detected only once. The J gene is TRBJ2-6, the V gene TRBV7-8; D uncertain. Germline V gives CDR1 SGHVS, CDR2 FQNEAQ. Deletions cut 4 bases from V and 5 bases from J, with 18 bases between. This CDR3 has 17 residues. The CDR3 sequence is CASSSTVTRSWANVLTF. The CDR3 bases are TGTGCCAGCAGCTCTACGGTAACGCGCTCCTGGGCCAACGTCCTGACTTTC. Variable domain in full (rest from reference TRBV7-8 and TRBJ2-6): GAGVSQSPRYKVAKRGQDVALRCDPISGHVSLFWYQQALGQGPEFLTYFQNEAQLDKSGLPSDRFFAERPEGSVSTLKIQRTQQEDSAVYLCASSSTVTRSWANVLTFGAGSRLTVL.

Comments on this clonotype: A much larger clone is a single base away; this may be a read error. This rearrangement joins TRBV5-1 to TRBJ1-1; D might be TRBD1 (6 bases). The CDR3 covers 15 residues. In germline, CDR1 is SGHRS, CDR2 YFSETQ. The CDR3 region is CACSLDNPGGTDAFF. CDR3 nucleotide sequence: TGCGCCTGCAGCTTGGATAATCCGGGGGGCACTGATGCTTTCTTT.

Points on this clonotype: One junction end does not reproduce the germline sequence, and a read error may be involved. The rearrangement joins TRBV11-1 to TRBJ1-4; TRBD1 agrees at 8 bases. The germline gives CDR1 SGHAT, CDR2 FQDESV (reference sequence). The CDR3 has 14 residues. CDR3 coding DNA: TGTGCCAGCAGTATCGGACAGGGAGAAGGAAAACAGTTTTTC. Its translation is CASSIGQGEGKQFF.

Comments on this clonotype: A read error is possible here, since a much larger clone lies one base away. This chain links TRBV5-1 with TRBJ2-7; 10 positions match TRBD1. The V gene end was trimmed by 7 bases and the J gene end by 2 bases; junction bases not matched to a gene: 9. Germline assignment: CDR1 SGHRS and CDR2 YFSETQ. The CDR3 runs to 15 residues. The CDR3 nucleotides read TGCGCCAGCGGCTCGGGACAGGGGAGTCCCTACGAGCAGTACTTC. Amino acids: CASGSGQGSPYEQYF.

CDR3 nucleotide sequence: TGCGCCAGCAGCCAAGTCGGTAGCACTTACTACGAGCAGTATGTC. It is translated as CASSQVGSTYYEQYV. The chain uses TRBV4-2 and TRBJ2-7; D gene ambiguous. Germline lookup yields CDR1 LGHNA and CDR2 YNFKEQ. This CDR3 comprises 15 residues.

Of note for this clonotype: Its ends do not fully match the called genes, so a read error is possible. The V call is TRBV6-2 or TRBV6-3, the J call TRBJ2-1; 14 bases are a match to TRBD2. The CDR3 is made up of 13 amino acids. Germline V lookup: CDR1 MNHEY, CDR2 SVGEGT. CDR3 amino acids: CVSRTSGRFEQFF. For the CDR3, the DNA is TGTGTCAGCAGGACTAGCGGGAGGTTTGAGCAGTTCTTC.

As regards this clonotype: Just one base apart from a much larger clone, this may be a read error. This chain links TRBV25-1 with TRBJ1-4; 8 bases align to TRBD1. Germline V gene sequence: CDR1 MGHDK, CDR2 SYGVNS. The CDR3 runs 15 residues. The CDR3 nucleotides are TGTGACAGCAGTGAATCAGGCAGGGGGCGTGAAAAACTGTTTTTT. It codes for CDSSESGRGREKLFF.

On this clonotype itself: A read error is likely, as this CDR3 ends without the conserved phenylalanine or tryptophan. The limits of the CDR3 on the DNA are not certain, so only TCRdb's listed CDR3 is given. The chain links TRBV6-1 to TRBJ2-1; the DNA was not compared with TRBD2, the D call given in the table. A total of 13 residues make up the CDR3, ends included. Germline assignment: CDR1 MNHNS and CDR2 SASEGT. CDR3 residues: CASRAGGGNEQLY.

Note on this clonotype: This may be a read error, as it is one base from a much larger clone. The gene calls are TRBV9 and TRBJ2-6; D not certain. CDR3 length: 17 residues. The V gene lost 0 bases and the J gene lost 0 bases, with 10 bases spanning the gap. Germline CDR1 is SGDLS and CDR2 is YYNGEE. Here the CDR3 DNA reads TGTGCCAGCAGCGTAGCGTACGAATACTCTGGGGCCAACGTCCTGACTTTC. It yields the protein CASSVAYEYSGANVLTF.

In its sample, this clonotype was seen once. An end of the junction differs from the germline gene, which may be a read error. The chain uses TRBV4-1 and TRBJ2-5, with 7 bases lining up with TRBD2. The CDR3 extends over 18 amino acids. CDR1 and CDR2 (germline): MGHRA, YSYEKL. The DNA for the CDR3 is TGCACCAGCAGCTCGTCAGGATGCCCCGCTAGCGGCCAAGAGACCCAGTACTTC. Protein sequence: CTSSSSGCPASGQETQYF.

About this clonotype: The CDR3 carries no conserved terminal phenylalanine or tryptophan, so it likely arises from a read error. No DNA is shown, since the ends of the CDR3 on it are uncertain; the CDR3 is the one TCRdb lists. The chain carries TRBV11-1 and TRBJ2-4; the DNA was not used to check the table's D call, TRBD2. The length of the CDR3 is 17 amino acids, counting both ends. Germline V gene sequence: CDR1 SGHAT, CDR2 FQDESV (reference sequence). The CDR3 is CASSFLGTSGTKNIQHY.